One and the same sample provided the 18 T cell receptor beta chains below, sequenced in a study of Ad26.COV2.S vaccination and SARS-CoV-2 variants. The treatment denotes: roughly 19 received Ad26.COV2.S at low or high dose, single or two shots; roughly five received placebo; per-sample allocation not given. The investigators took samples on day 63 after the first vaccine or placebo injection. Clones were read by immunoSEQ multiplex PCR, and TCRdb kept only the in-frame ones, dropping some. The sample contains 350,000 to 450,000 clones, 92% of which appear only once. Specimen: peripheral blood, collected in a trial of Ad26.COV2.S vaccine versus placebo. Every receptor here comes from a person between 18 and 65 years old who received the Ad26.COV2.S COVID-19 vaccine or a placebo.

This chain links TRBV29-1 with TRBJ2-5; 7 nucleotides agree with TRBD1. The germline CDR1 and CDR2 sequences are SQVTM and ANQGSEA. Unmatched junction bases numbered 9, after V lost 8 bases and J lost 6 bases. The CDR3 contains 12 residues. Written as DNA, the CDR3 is TGCAGCTCCAGGACAGGACAGAAGACCCAGTACTTC. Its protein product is CSSRTGQKTQYF.

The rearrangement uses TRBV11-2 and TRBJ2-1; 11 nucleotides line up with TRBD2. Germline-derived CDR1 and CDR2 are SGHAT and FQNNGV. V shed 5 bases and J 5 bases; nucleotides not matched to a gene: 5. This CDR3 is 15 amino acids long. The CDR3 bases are TGTGCCAGCAGCGACACTAGCGGGGGTCACAATGAGCAGTTCTTC. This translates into CASSDTSGGHNEQFF.

CDR3 loop: CATRDLKETQYF. The CDR3 coding sequence is TGTGCCACCCGGGATTTAAAAGAGACCCAGTACTTC. This rearrangement joins TRBV10-3 to TRBJ2-5, with D possibly TRBD2 on 5 matching bases. The CDR3 consists of 12 residues. Germline CDR1 and CDR2: ENHRY and SYGVKD. The V gene lost 10 bases and the J gene lost 3 bases, with 12 bases spanning the gap.

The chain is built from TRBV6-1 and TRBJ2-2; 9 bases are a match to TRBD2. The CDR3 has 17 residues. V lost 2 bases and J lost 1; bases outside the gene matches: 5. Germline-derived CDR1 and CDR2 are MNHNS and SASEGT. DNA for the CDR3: TGTGCCAGCAGTGAATATCCGACTAGCGGGAACACCGGGGAGCTGTTTTTT. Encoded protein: CASSEYPTSGNTGELFF.

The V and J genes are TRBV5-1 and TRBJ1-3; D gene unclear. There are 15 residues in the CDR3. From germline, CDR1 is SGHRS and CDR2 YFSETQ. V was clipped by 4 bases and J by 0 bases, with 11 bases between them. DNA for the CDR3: TGCGCCAGCAGCCCTACAGCTTACTCTGGAAACACCATATATTTT. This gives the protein CASSPTAYSGNTIYF.

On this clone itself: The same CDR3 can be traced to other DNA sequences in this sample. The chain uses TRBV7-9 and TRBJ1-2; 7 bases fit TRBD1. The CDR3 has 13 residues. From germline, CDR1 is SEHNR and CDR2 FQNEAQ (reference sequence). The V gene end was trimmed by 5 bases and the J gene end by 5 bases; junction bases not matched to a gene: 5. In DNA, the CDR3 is TGTGCCAGCAGCCCTGGGACAGATTATGGCTACACCTTC. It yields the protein CASSPGTDYGYTF.

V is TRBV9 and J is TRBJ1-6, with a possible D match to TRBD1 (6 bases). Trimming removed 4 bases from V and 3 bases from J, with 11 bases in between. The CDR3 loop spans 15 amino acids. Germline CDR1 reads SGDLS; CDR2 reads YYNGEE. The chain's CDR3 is CASSIGQSYNSPLHF. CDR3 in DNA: TGTGCCAGCAGCATTGGACAGAGCTATAATTCACCCCTCCACTTT.

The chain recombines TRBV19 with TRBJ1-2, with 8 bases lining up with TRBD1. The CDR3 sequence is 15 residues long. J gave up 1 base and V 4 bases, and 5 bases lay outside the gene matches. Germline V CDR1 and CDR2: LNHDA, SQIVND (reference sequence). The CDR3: CASSTGTGFNYGYTF. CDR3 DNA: TGTGCCAGTAGTACCGGGACAGGATTTAACTATGGCTACACCTTC.

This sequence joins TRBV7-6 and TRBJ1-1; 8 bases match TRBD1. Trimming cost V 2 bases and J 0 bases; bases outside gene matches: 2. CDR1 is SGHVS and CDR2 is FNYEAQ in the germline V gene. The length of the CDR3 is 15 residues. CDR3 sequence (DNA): TGTGCCAGCAGCTTACACAGGGGGATGAACACTGAAGCTTTCTTT. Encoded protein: CASSLHRGMNTEAFF. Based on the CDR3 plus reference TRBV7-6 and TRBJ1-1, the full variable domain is GAGVSQSPRYKVTKRGQDVALRCDPISGHVSLYWYRQALGQGPEFLTYFNYEAQQDKSGLPNDRFSAERPEGSISTLTIQRTEQRDSAMYRCASSLHRGMNTEAFFGQGTRLTVV.

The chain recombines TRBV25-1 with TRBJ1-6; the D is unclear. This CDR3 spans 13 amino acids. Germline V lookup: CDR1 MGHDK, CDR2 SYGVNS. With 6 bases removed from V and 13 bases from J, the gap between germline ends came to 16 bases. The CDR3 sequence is CASRHGDLNPLHF. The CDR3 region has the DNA TGTGCCAGCAGACACGGAGATCTCAATCCCCTCCACTTT.

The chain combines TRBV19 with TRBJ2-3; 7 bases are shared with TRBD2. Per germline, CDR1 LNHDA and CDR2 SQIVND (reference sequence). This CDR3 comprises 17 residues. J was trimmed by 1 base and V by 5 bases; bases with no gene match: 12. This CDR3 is CASSPQRGVIRTDTQYF. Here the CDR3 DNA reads TGTGCCAGTAGTCCTCAACGGGGGGTCATCCGCACAGATACGCAGTATTTT.

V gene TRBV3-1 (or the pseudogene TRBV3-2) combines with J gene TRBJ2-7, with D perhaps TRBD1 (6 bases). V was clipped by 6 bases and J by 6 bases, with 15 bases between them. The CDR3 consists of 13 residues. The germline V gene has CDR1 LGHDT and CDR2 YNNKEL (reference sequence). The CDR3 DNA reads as TGTGCCAGCAGGGGGCAGGCCAGGGGCGAGCAGTACTTC. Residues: CASRGQARGEQYF.

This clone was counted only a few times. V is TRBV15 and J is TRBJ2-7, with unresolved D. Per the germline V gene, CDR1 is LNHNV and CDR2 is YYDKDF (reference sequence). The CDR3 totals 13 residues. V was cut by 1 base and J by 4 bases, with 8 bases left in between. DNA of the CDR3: TGTGCCACCAGCAGAGGTGAGGCATACGAGCAGTACTTC. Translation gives CATSRGEAYEQYF.

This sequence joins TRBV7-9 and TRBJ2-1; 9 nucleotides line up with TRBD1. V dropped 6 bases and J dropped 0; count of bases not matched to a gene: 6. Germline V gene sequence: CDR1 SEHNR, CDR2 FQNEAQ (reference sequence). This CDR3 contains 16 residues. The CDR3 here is CASRPTGGSSYNEQFF. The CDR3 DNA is TGTGCCAGCAGACCGACAGGGGGGAGCTCCTACAATGAGCAGTTCTTC.

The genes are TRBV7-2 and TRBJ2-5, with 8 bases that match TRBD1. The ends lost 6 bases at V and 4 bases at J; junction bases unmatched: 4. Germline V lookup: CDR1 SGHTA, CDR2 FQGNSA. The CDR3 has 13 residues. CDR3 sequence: CASRLQGGETQYF. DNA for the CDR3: TGTGCCAGCAGATTACAGGGGGGAGAGACCCAGTACTTC.

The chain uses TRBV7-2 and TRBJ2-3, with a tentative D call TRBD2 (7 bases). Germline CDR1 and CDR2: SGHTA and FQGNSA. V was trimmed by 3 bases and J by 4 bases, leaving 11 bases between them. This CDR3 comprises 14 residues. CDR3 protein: CASSLRGPADTQYF. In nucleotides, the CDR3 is TGTGCCAGCAGCTTGCGGGGGCCCGCAGATACGCAGTATTTT.

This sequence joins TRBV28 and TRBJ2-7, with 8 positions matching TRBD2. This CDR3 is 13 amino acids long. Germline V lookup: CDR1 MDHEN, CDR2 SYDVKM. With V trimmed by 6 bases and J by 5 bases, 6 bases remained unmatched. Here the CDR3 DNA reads TGTGCCAGCAGGCCCGGGGGGGCCCACGAGCAGTACTTC. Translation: CASRPGGAHEQYF.

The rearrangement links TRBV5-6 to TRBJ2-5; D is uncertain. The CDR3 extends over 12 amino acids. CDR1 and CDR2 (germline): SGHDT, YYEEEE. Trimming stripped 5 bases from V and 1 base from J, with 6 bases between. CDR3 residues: CASSASQETQYF. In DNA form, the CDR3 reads TGTGCCAGCAGTGCTAGCCAAGAGACCCAGTACTTC.